This is a list of T cell receptor beta chains from one sample in a study of ipilimumab plus nivolumab after autologous stem cell transplantation. Assay used: immunoSEQ multiplex PCR; TCRdb lists only in-frame clones, some missing. The table lists some 9,800 clones, 78% of them singletons. The specimen was PBMCs, collected in a trial of ipilimumab plus nivolumab as post-transplant consolidation. Source of these receptors: a male donor with diffuse large B-cell lymphoma. Each CDR3 is given with its conserved first and last residue. D genes are given only for firm matches. Size is omitted from some rows. Given values are once, few, many or a class for expanded clones.

clone_size: .
v_call: TRBV27
j_call: TRBJ1-1
d_call: .
cdr3_aa: CASTRGVTEAFF
cdr3_nt: TGTGCCAGCACCCGCGGGGTCACTGAAGCTTTCTTT

clone_size: .
v_call: TRBV5-1
j_call: TRBJ2-5
d_call: TRBD2
cdr3_aa: CASSLGTSGLETQYF
cdr3_nt: TGCGCCAGCAGCTTGGGGACTAGCGGTCTAGAGACCCAGTACTTC

clone_size: .
v_call: TRBV2
j_call: TRBJ1-4
d_call: .
cdr3_aa: CASSVLSLDYSNEKLFF
cdr3_nt: TGTGCCAGCAGTGTCCTGTCGTTGGATTATTCTAATGAAAAACTGTTTTTT

clone_size: .
v_call: TRBV5-1
j_call: TRBJ1-6
d_call: .
cdr3_aa: CASSEVTAGGNSPLHF
cdr3_nt: TGCGCCAGCAGCGAGGTCACAGCGGGGGGTAATTCACCCCTCCACTTT

clone_size: few
v_call: TRBV9
j_call: TRBJ2-4
d_call: TRBD1
cdr3_aa: CASSTGQVAKNIQYF
cdr3_nt: TGTGCCAGCAGCACTGGACAGGTAGCCAAAAACATTCAGTACTTC

clone_size: .
v_call: TRBV7-8
j_call: TRBJ1-1
d_call: TRBD1
cdr3_aa: CASSFSRDRDPEAFF
cdr3_nt: TGTGCCAGCAGCTTTTCTCGGGACAGGGATCCTGAAGCTTTCTTT

clone_size: few
v_call: TRBV7-2
j_call: TRBJ1-5
d_call: .
cdr3_aa: CASSPNGQSNQPQHF
cdr3_nt: TGTGCCAGCAGCCCAAACGGGCAAAGCAATCAGCCCCAGCATTTT

clone_size: .
v_call: TRBV6-1
j_call: TRBJ1-1
d_call: .
cdr3_aa: CASSHDRTEAFF
cdr3_nt: TGTGCCAGCAGTCATGACAGGACTGAAGCTTTCTTT

clone_size: .
v_call: TRBV2
j_call: TRBJ1-6
d_call: .
cdr3_aa: CASSEGDPTFHF
cdr3_nt: TGTGCCAGCAGTGAAGGGGACCCCACCTTCCACTTT

clone_size: .
v_call: TRBV5-1
j_call: TRBJ2-3
d_call: .
cdr3_aa: CASRATGIPDTQYF
cdr3_nt: TGCGCCAGCAGGGCGACAGGAATCCCAGATACGCAGTATTTT

clone_size: few
v_call: TRBV5-1
j_call: TRBJ2-1
d_call: .
cdr3_aa: CASSLEHYNEQFF
cdr3_nt: TGCGCCAGCAGCTTGGAACACTACAATGAGCAGTTCTTC

clone_size: .
v_call: TRBV27
j_call: TRBJ2-5
d_call: .
cdr3_aa: CASSSPPQGQETQYF
cdr3_nt: TGTGCCAGCAGTTCGCCACCTCAAGGTCAAGAGACCCAGTACTTC

clone_size: .
v_call: TRBV5-5
j_call: TRBJ1-1
d_call: .
cdr3_aa: CASSPYKNTEAFF
cdr3_nt: TGTGCCAGCAGCCCCTACAAGAACACTGAAGCTTTCTTT

clone_size: .
v_call: TRBV11-3
j_call: TRBJ1-5
d_call: TRBD1
cdr3_aa: CASSLSRDRKQPQHF
cdr3_nt: TGTGCCAGCAGCTTGTCCCGGGACAGGAAACAGCCCCAGCATTTT

clone_size: few
v_call: TRBV19
j_call: TRBJ1-1
d_call: .
cdr3_aa: CASSINSNTEAFF
cdr3_nt: TGTGCCAGTAGTATTAACAGTAACACTGAAGCTTTCTTT

clone_size: few
v_call: TRBV7-9
j_call: TRBJ2-7
d_call: TRBD2
cdr3_aa: CASSLAGGAAHYEQYF
cdr3_nt: TGTGCCAGCAGCTTAGCCGGGGGGGCAGCACACTACGAGCAGTACTTC

clone_size: once
v_call: TRBV5-4
j_call: TRBJ2-1
d_call: .
cdr3_aa: CASSSEYNEQFF
cdr3_nt: TGTGCCAGCAGCTCCGAATACAATGAGCAGTTCTTC

clone_size: .
v_call: TRBV28
j_call: TRBJ1-5
d_call: .
cdr3_aa: CAGRQSNSNQPQHF
cdr3_nt: TGTGCCGGTCGACAGAGCAATAGCAATCAGCCCCAGCATTTT

clone_size: once
v_call: TRBV5-5
j_call: TRBJ1-6
d_call: TRBD1
cdr3_aa: CASSPSGQGSNSPLHF
cdr3_nt: TGTGCCAGCAGCCCATCAGGACAGGGGAGCAATTCACCCCTCCACTTT

clone_size: .
v_call: TRBV2
j_call: TRBJ2-1
d_call: .
cdr3_aa: CASSGQRGNEQFF
cdr3_nt: TGTGCCAGCAGCGGGCAACGGGGAAATGAGCAGTTCTTC

clone_size: few
v_call: TRBV18
j_call: TRBJ1-2
d_call: TRBD1
cdr3_aa: CASSPRDSHNYGYTF
cdr3_nt: TGTGCCAGCTCACCCCGGGACAGTCATAACTATGGCTACACCTTC

clone_size: .
v_call: TRBV18
j_call: TRBJ2-7
d_call: TRBD1
cdr3_aa: CASSPGGTGIYEQYF
cdr3_nt: TGTGCCAGCTCACCGGGGGGGACAGGGATCTACGAGCAGTACTTC

clone_size: .
v_call: TRBV5-1
j_call: TRBJ1-2
d_call: .
cdr3_aa: CASSFQSSNYGYTF
cdr3_nt: TGCGCCAGCAGCTTCCAGTCCTCTAACTATGGCTACACCTTC

clone_size: .
v_call: TRBV28
j_call: TRBJ1-5
d_call: .
cdr3_aa: CASSFNQPQHF
cdr3_nt: TGTGCCAGCAGTTTTAATCAGCCCCAGCATTTT

clone_size: .
v_call: TRBV4-1
j_call: TRBJ1-4
d_call: .
cdr3_aa: CASSQERSINEKLFF
cdr3_nt: TGCGCCAGCAGCCAAGAACGGAGCATCAATGAAAAACTGTTTTTT

clone_size: .
v_call: TRBV18
j_call: TRBJ1-2
d_call: .
cdr3_aa: CASSPDYGYTF
cdr3_nt: TGTGCCAGCTCGCCAGACTATGGCTACACCTTC

clone_size: few
v_call: TRBV25-1
j_call: TRBJ1-2
d_call: TRBD1
cdr3_aa: CASSEGQGSGYTF
cdr3_nt: TGTGCCAGCAGTGAGGGACAGGGGAGCGGCTACACCTTC

clone_size: .
v_call: TRBV27
j_call: TRBJ1-1
d_call: TRBD1
cdr3_aa: CASSYRTGGTEAFF
cdr3_nt: TGTGCCAGCAGTTACAGGACAGGGGGCACTGAAGCTTTCTTT

clone_size: once
v_call: TRBV15
j_call: TRBJ1-4
d_call: .
cdr3_aa: CATSSRPWQTNEKLFF
cdr3_nt: TGTGCCACCAGCAGCCGGCCGTGGCAGACAAATGAAAAACTGTTTTTT

clone_size: .
v_call: TRBV29-1
j_call: TRBJ2-1
d_call: TRBD1
cdr3_aa: CSVAGQRYNEQFF
cdr3_nt: TGCAGCGTTGCGGGACAGCGGTACAATGAGCAGTTCTTC

clone_size: .
v_call: TRBV4-3
j_call: TRBJ2-3
d_call: .
cdr3_aa: CASSGTGPDTQYF
cdr3_nt: TGCGCCAGCAGCGGAACAGGGCCAGATACGCAGTATTTT

clone_size: .
v_call: TRBV6-6
j_call: TRBJ2-1
d_call: .
cdr3_aa: CASSYSSSSTVEQFF
cdr3_nt: TGTGCCAGCAGTTACTCGAGTTCTAGCACTGTTGAGCAGTTCTTC

clone_size: .
v_call: TRBV5-4
j_call: TRBJ1-2
d_call: .
cdr3_aa: CASSAPLKSNGYTF
cdr3_nt: TGTGCCAGCAGCGCTCCGCTTAAATCGAATGGCTACACCTTC

clone_size: .
v_call: TRBV4-3
j_call: TRBJ1-6
d_call: TRBD1
cdr3_aa: CASSQDSDRGASYNSPLHF
cdr3_nt: TGCGCCAGCAGCCAAGACTCGGACAGGGGCGCCTCCTATAATTCACCCCTCCACTTT

clone_size: .
v_call: TRBV2
j_call: TRBJ2-7
d_call: .
cdr3_aa: CASRAGLTYEQYF
cdr3_nt: TGTGCCAGCCGGGCGGGGCTAACCTACGAGCAGTACTTC

clone_size: .
v_call: TRBV28
j_call: TRBJ1-6
d_call: TRBD1
cdr3_aa: CASSPGQDSSPLHF
cdr3_nt: TGTGCCAGCAGCCCGGGACAGGACAGTTCACCCCTCCACTTT

clone_size: .
v_call: TRBV7-2
j_call: TRBJ2-1
d_call: .
cdr3_aa: CASSLIEPGNEQFF
cdr3_nt: TGTGCCAGCAGCTTAATCGAGCCGGGAAATGAGCAGTTCTTC

clone_size: .
v_call: TRBV27
j_call: TRBJ2-1
d_call: TRBD2
cdr3_aa: CASSPTPGTSGPEQFF
cdr3_nt: TGTGCCAGCTCCCCCACACCCGGGACTAGCGGCCCTGAGCAGTTCTTC

clone_size: .
v_call: TRBV27
j_call: TRBJ1-6
d_call: TRBD1
cdr3_aa: CASSLRTGNSPLHF
cdr3_nt: TGTGCCAGCAGTTTAAGGACAGGGAATTCACCCCTCCACTTT

clone_size: .
v_call: TRBV6-5
j_call: TRBJ2-5
d_call: TRBD1
cdr3_aa: CASSYRTGAQETQYF
cdr3_nt: TGTGCCAGCAGTTACAGGACAGGGGCACAAGAGACCCAGTACTTC

clone_size: few
v_call: TRBV2
j_call: TRBJ1-1
d_call: .
cdr3_aa: CASSKRLTLQGTEAFF
cdr3_nt: TGTGCCAGCAGTAAGAGACTTACCCTCCAGGGAACTGAAGCTTTCTTT

clone_size: .
v_call: TRBV18
j_call: TRBJ1-6
d_call: .
cdr3_aa: CASSPSDIPLHF
cdr3_nt: TGTGCCAGCTCACCATCGGACATCCCCCTCCACTTT

clone_size: .
v_call: TRBV28
j_call: TRBJ2-7
d_call: .
cdr3_aa: CASKEGLGEQYF
cdr3_nt: TGTGCCAGCAAAGAGGGGTTGGGCGAGCAGTACTTC

clone_size: once
v_call: TRBV5-8
j_call: TRBJ1-2
d_call: .
cdr3_aa: CASSLAPGTNYGYTF
cdr3_nt: TGTGCCAGCAGCTTGGCCCCGGGAACTAACTATGGCTACACCTTC

clone_size: .
v_call: TRBV5-6
j_call: TRBJ2-2
d_call: .
cdr3_aa: CASSLDISAGELFF
cdr3_nt: TGTGCCAGCAGCTTGGACATCTCCGCCGGGGAGCTGTTTTTT

clone_size: .
v_call: TRBV5-1
j_call: TRBJ2-3
d_call: .
cdr3_aa: CASRTTSTDTQYF
cdr3_nt: TGCGCCAGCAGGACTACTAGCACAGATACGCAGTATTTT